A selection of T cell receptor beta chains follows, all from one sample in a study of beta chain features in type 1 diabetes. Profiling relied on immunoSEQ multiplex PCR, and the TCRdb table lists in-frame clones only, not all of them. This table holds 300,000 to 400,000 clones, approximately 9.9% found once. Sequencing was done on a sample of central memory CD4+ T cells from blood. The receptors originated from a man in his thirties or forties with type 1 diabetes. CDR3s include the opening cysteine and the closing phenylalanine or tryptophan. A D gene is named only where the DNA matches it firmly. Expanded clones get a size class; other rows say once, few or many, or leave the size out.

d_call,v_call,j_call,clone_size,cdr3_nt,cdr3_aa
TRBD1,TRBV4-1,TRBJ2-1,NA,TGCGCCAGCAGCCAAGATAAGATCCGGACAGGGAGTGTCAATGAGCAGTTCTTC,CASSQDKIRTGSVNEQFF
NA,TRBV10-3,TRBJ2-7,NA,TGTGCCATCAGTACCCCCGCGGGCGGCTCCAGCGAGCAGTACTTC,CAISTPAGGSSEQYF
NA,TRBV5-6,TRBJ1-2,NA,TGTGCCAGCAGCTTGGACCAGGGGAGCTATGGCTACACCTTC,CASSLDQGSYGYTF
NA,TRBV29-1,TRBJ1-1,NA,TGCAGCGTTGATGCGGAGGGACATGGGTATAACACTGAAGCTTTCTTT,CSVDAEGHGYNTEAFF
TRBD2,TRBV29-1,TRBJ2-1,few,TGCAGCGTTGAAAAGGGCAGCGGGGTTAATGAGCAGTTCTTC,CSVEKGSGVNEQFF
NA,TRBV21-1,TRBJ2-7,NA,TGTGCCAGCAGCAATTCTTCCACCGGGACAGGCCTCTACGAGCAGTACTTC,CASSNSSTGTGLYEQYF
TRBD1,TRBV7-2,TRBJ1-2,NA,TGTGCCAGCACCTTTGAGACAGGGAGAGCGGCTGGCTACACCTTC,CASTFETGRAAGYTF
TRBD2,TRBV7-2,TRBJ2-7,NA,TGTGCCAGCAGCTTAGTTGGTCCAGCGGGGAACGAGCAGTACTTC,CASSLVGPAGNEQYF
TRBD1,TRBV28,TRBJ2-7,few,TGTGCCAGCAGCACCGGGACAGGGGGCTACGAGCAGTACTTC,CASSTGTGGYEQYF
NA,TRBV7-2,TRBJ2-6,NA,TGTGCCAGCAGCTTCCGTGCCGGGACTTCTGGGGCCAACGTCCTGACTTTC,CASSFRAGTSGANVLTF
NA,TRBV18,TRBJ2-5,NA,TGTGCCAGCTCGTCGACTAGACAAGAGACCCAGTACTTC,CASSSTRQETQYF
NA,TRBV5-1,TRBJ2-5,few,TGCGCCAGCGGACCGGGCGAAGAGACCCAGTACTTC,CASGPGEETQYF
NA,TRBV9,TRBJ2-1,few,TGTGCCAGCAGCGTAGCCAATGAGCAGTTCTTC,CASSVANEQFF
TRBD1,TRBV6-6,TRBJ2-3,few,TGTGCCATCAGCACCGGGACAGGCGAAGATACGCAGTATTTT,CAISTGTGEDTQYF
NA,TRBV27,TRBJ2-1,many,TGTGCCAGCAGTCCTACCCCGGCTAGCTACAATGAGCAGTTCTTC,CASSPTPASYNEQFF
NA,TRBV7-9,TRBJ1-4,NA,TGTGCCAGCAGCTTAGTCGGCGGTATAAGAAATGAAAAACTGTTTTTT,CASSLVGGIRNEKLFF
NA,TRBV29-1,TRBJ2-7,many,TGCAGCGTTGTATCTGGCAATTACTACGAGCAGTACTTC,CSVVSGNYYEQYF
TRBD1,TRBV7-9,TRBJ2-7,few,TGTGCCAGCAGCTTAGCGCCCGGGACAGATAGCCCCCAGTACTTC,CASSLAPGTDSPQYF
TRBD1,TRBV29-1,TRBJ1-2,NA,TGCAGCGTTGAAGTTCTGGGACAGGATAACTATGGCTACACCTTC,CSVEVLGQDNYGYTF
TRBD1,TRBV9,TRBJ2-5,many,TGTGCCAGCAGCTATGGGGGGACAGGGGGCGCGGAGACCCAGTACTTC,CASSYGGTGGAETQYF
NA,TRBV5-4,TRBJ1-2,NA,TGTGCCAGCAGCTCACAGGGAGCTGGATATGGCTACACCTTC,CASSSQGAGYGYTF
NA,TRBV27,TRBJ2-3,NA,TGTGCCAGCAGTTTATACGCGGTTCGCACAGATACGCAGTATTTT,CASSLYAVRTDTQYF
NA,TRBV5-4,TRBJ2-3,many,TGTGCCAGCAGCTCGGTGATCTCAGATACGCAGTATTTT,CASSSVISDTQYF
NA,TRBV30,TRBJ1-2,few,TGTGCCTGGACCCCTCACGGAACCGGCTACACCTTC,CAWTPHGTGYTF
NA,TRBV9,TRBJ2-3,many,TGTGCCAGCAGCGTAGATTTTAGGCTAGAGAAAGATACGCAGTATTTT,CASSVDFRLEKDTQYF
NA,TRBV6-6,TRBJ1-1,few,TGTGCCAGCAGTTACCTTCGCACTGAAGCTTTCTTT,CASSYLRTEAFF
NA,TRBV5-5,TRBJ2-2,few,TGTGCCAGCAGCTTGGGGATGGGGGAGCTGTTTTTT,CASSLGMGELFF
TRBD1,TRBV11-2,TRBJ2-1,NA,TGTGCCAGCAGCCACACAGGGGGGCAGTTCTTC,CASSHTGGQFF
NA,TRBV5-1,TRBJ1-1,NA,TGCGCCAGCAGCTTGCTATCGGCCATGAACACTGAAGCTTTCTTT,CASSLLSAMNTEAFF
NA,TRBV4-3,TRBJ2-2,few,TGCGCCAGCAGCCAAGAACTGGCCTTCACCGGGGAGCTGTTTTTT,CASSQELAFTGELFF
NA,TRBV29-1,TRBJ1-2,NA,TGCAGCGTTGTCTTAGGGACATCGGGTATTTATGGCTACACCTTC,CSVVLGTSGIYGYTF
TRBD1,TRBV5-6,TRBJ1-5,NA,TGTGCCAGCAGCATGGAGACAGGGGGGGTCAATCAGCCCCAGCATTTT,CASSMETGGVNQPQHF
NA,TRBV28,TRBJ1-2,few,TGTGCCAGCAGTTCAAGCGCTAACTATGGCTACACCTTC,CASSSSANYGYTF
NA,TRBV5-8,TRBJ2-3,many,TGTGCCAGCAGCTCGAGCGGAGATACGCAGTATTTT,CASSSSGDTQYF
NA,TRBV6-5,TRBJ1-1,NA,TGTGCCAGCAGTTACTCGACGTCAGGGAACACTGAAGCTTTCTTT,CASSYSTSGNTEAFF
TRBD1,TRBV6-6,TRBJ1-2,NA,TGTGCCAGCCTTCGGACAGGGACAAGAAACTATGGCTACACCTTC,CASLRTGTRNYGYTF
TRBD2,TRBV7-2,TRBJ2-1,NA,TGTGCCAGCAGCTCAGGACTAGCGGGGGTTCAGGGTGAGCAGTTCTTC,CASSSGLAGVQGEQFF